Below are 29 T cell receptor beta chains sequenced from a single sample in a study of cytomegalovirus exposure and HLA in healthy donors. Use of 60 Vbeta and 13 Jbeta primers characterized the PCR. Clones were sequenced by immunoSEQ multiplex PCR, and TCRdb holds only the in-frame ones, with some missing. The data hold 150,000 to 200,000 clones, with about four fifths observed a single time. The source material was PBMCs. The receptors originated from a woman between 45 and 65 years old in good health and CMV-seronegative.

The J gene is TRBJ1-2, the V gene TRBV5-1, with D perhaps TRBD1 (6 bases). The CDR3 loop spans 17 amino acids. Trimming took 3 bases from V and 1 from J, leaving 19 bases between them. Per germline, CDR1 SGHRS and CDR2 YFSETQ. The CDR3 nucleotides are TGCGCCAGCAGCTCGACATTAGCGACAGGCCTTAACTATGGCTACACCTTC. It codes for CASSSTLATGLNYGYTF.

The chain is built from TRBV4-3 and TRBJ1-2; D not resolved. Germline values: CDR1 LGHNA, CDR2 YSLEER. Trimming shortened V by 0 bases and J by 4 bases, and 12 bases separated the two germline ends. The CDR3 consists of 15 residues. The CDR3: CASSQDPQNGYGYTF. For the CDR3, the DNA is TGCGCCAGCAGCCAAGATCCCCAGAATGGCTATGGCTACACCTTC.

The chain links TRBV19 to TRBJ1-5; 7 bases are a match to TRBD1. V lost 5 bases and J lost 13; bases outside the gene matches: 20. CDR3 length: 16 residues. Germline CDR1 LNHDA, CDR2 SQIVND (reference sequence). CDR3 region: CASSSPGQLQSGEQHF. CDR3 nucleotide sequence: TGTGCCAGTAGTTCTCCGGGACAGTTGCAATCGGGGGAGCAGCATTTT.

About this clone: This same CDR3 is encoded by further DNA sequences in the sample. This sequence joins TRBV19 and TRBJ1-1, with a weak D call TRBD1 (6 bases). V was pared by 7 bases and J by 0 bases, with 18 bases between. CDR3 length: 16 residues. CDR1 is LNHDA, CDR2 SQIVND, per germline (reference sequence). CDR3 coding DNA: TGTGCCAGTATAAAAGGAAGGGACAACTTGAACACTGAAGCTTTCTTT. Amino acid sequence: CASIKGRDNLNTEAFF.

Here the CDR3 reads CASSYSEPRDSPLHF. The CDR3 nucleotides are TGTGCCAGCAGTTACTCGGAGCCCAGGGATTCACCCCTCCACTTT. The V gene is TRBV6-6, the J gene TRBJ1-6; the D gene is possibly TRBD1 (5 bases). V dropped 0 bases and J dropped 8 bases, with 11 bases sitting between them. Looked up from germline, CDR1 is MNHNY and CDR2 is SVGAGI (reference sequence). The CDR3 covers 15 residues.

Written as DNA, the CDR3 is TGTGCCAGCAGCCAAGGGTTTTCAGGGAACACTGAAGCTTTCTTT. Translating it yields CASSQGFSGNTEAFF. V and J are TRBV14 and TRBJ1-1, with D unclear. CDR3 length: 15 amino acids. CDR1 is SGHDN, CDR2 FVKESK, per germline. V lost 1 base and J lost 1, with 10 bases in between.

The chain is built from TRBV28 and TRBJ2-7; 12 bases agree with TRBD1. The CDR3 runs 13 residues. Germline V gene data show CDR1 as MDHEN and CDR2 as SYDVKM. V lost 7 bases, J lost 4 bases, and 2 bases stayed unmatched. The CDR3 nucleotides read TGTGCCAGCATGGGACAGGGGGCTTACGAGCAGTACTTC. This translates into CASMGQGAYEQYF. The full variable domain, its missing parts supplied by reference TRBV28 and TRBJ2-7, is DVKVTQSSRYLVKRTGEKVFLECVQDMDHENMFWYRQDPGLGLRLIYFSYDVKMKEKGDIPEGYSVSREKKERFSLILESASTNQTSMYLCASMGQGAYEQYFGPGTRLTVT.

The gene calls are TRBV6-6 and TRBJ2-1, with 8 bases aligning to TRBD1. Germline-derived CDR1 and CDR2 are MNHNY and SVGAGI (reference sequence). This CDR3 is built from 15 residues. After removal of 7 bases from V and 3 bases from J, the junction contained 8 bases not matched to a gene. CDR3 nucleotide sequence: TGTGCCAGCAATCGAGGACAGGGCTACTACAATGAGCAGTTCTTC. Translation gives CASNRGQGYYNEQFF.

The rearrangement uses TRBV5-1 and TRBJ1-6; 7 positions agree with TRBD1. Germline V gene sequence: CDR1 SGHRS, CDR2 YFSETQ. V lost 5 bases to trimming and J lost 6 bases; unmatched junction nucleotides: 5. CDR3 length: 14 amino acids. The CDR3 sequence is CASRPGQSNSPLHF. The CDR3 nucleotides read TGCGCCAGCAGACCGGGACAGAGTAATTCACCCCTCCACTTT.

The genes are TRBV21-1 and TRBJ2-3; no check of the table's D call, TRBD2, against the DNA was made. TRBV21-1 is recorded as a pseudogene. CDR3 size: 17 residues. CDR3 amino acids: CASSKAASGRPLGTQYF. CDR3 sequence (DNA): TGTGCCAGCAGCAAAGCGGCTAGCGGGAGACCACTTGGTACGCAGTATTTT.

The chain combines TRBV9 with TRBJ2-1, with 10 nucleotides matching TRBD2. Germline CDR1 SGDLS, CDR2 YYNGEE. After removal of 0 bases from V and 8 bases from J, the junction contained 5 bases not matched to a gene. This CDR3 spans 15 amino acids. The CDR3 here is CASSVAASGGDEQFF. CDR3 DNA sequence: TGTGCCAGCAGCGTAGCGGCTAGCGGGGGTGATGAGCAGTTCTTC.

This sequence joins TRBV11-3 and TRBJ2-1; 10 bases map to TRBD2. The CDR3 spans 15 residues. V was pared by 5 bases and J by 7 bases, with 8 bases of the junction left unmatched. Per germline, CDR1 SGHNT and CDR2 YENEEA. The CDR3: CASSPGLAEGNEQFF. The CDR3 region has the DNA TGTGCCAGCAGCCCAGGACTAGCGGAGGGTAATGAGCAGTTCTTC.

This clone came up once. The chain links TRBV6-5 to TRBJ2-7; 9 nucleotides line up with TRBD1. V shed 6 bases and J 3 bases; nucleotides not matched to a gene: 9. The germline CDR1 and CDR2 sequences are MNHEY and SVGAGI. CDR3 length equals 15 residues. CDR3 protein: CASRTTGTGLYEQYF. The CDR3 region has the DNA TGTGCCAGCAGGACCACCGGGACAGGGCTCTACGAGCAGTACTTC.

The chain joins TRBV9 to TRBJ1-4; TRBD1 might be the D (5 bases). CDR3 length: 16 residues. Germline V gene sequence: CDR1 SGDLS, CDR2 YYNGEE. Trimming removed 4 bases at V and 4 bases at J, with 17 bases between. CDR3 sequence (DNA): TGTGCCAGCAGCCTCACCAGCGGGGGGTTTAATGAAAAACTGTTTTTT. Protein product: CASSLTSGGFNEKLFF.

This clone was seen just once. J is TRBJ1-4 and V is TRBV29-1; 8 bases match TRBD1. Germline CDR1 reads SQVTM; CDR2 reads ANQGSEA. CDR3 length: 13 residues. Losses at the gene ends were 3 bases for V and 8 bases for J; bases not matched to a gene: 5. The CDR3 nucleotides read TGCAGCGTTGATGACAGGGGCGGGGAAAAACTGTTTTTT. Protein: CSVDDRGGEKLFF.

This clone came up once. This rearrangement joins TRBV6-1 to TRBJ1-1; possible D gene TRBD1, 6 bases. The CDR3 has 13 residues. In germline, CDR1 is MNHNS, CDR2 SASEGT. Trimming stripped 3 bases from V and 6 bases from J, with 11 bases between. CDR3 loop: CASSDRQDSEAFF. The CDR3 DNA reads TGTGCCAGCAGTGACCGACAGGACTCTGAAGCTTTCTTT.

This clone was recorded a few times. This sequence joins TRBV10-1 and TRBJ2-7; tentative D call: TRBD1 (5 bases). This CDR3 region has 12 residues. Trimming removed 5 bases at V and 2 bases at J, with 7 bases between. Germline lookup yields CDR1 WNHNN and CDR2 SYGVQD (reference sequence). CDR3 nucleotide sequence: TGCGCCAGCAGTACAGGAACCTACGAGCAGTACTTC. Residues: CASSTGTYEQYF.

V is TRBV7-8 and J is TRBJ1-4, with D hard to call. The CDR3 is 15 residues long. V lost 5 bases, J lost 10 bases, and 20 bases lay in between. Germline CDR1 reads SGHVS; CDR2 reads FQNEAQ. Here the CDR3 reads CASSPPGGSSGKLFF. The CDR3 bases are TGTGCCAGCAGCCCACCGGGAGGGAGTAGTGGAAAACTGTTTTTT.

The rearrangement links TRBV5-1 to TRBJ2-7, with D possibly matching TRBD2 (5 bases). Germline CDR1 reads SGHRS; CDR2 reads YFSETQ. Trimming cost V 5 bases and J 1 base, with 19 bases left between them. The CDR3 has 16 amino acids. CDR3 region: CASSLLDALGSYEQYF. The CDR3, as DNA: TGCGCCAGCAGTTTGTTGGACGCACTAGGTTCCTACGAGCAGTACTTC.

The rearrangement uses TRBV11-1 and TRBJ2-7; 9 bases align to TRBD1. V lost 2 bases and J lost 7; bases outside the gene matches: 6. From germline, CDR1 is SGHAT and CDR2 FQDESV (reference sequence). The CDR3 is made up of 14 amino acids. The CDR3 region is CASSLSRTGVEQYF. The CDR3 DNA follows: TGTGCCAGCAGCTTAAGTCGGACAGGGGTAGAGCAGTACTTC. Full variable domain (remainder filled in from reference TRBV11-1 and TRBJ2-7): EAEVAQSPRYKITEKSQAVAFWCDPISGHATLYWYRQILGQGPELLVQFQDESVVDDSQLPKDRFSAERLKGVDSTLKIQPAELGDSAMYLCASSLSRTGVEQYFGPGTRLTVT.

This chain uses TRBV5-1 with TRBJ2-3; 7 bases line up with TRBD2. Germline assignment: CDR1 SGHRS and CDR2 YFSETQ. The V gene end was trimmed by 4 bases and the J gene end by 1 base; junction bases not matched to a gene: 3. The CDR3 consists of 14 residues. CDR3 sequence (DNA): TGCGCCAGCAGCCCCGGACTAGGCACAGATACGCAGTATTTT. This encodes CASSPGLGTDTQYF.

The V call is TRBV11-2, the J call TRBJ2-1, with D maybe TRBD2 (6 bases). Germline CDR1 SGHAT, CDR2 FQNNGV. The V gene lost 5 bases and the J gene lost 4 bases, with 18 bases spanning the gap. The length of the CDR3 is 16 residues. As DNA, the CDR3 is TGTGCCAGCAGCCCCCCTCGGCGGGGAGGTTACAATGAGCAGTTCTTC. Its translation: CASSPPRRGGYNEQFF.

This chain joins TRBV5-1 and TRBJ2-5, with 9 positions matching TRBD1. The DNA end lines up better with TRBJ2-7; the J call may be wrong. The CDR3 covers 14 residues. CDR1 and CDR2 from the germline V gene are SGHRS and YFSETQ. CDR3 DNA sequence: TGCGCCAGCAGCTTGGGCTGGGACAGGGACGAGCAGTACTTC. Protein sequence: CASSLGWDRDEQYF.

The V and J genes are TRBV27 and TRBJ1-2, with TRBD1 matching 9 bases. Trimming took 7 bases from V and 0 from J; bases not matched to a gene: 9. CDR1 MNHEY and CDR2 SMNVEV come from the germline V gene (reference sequence). The CDR3 totals 16 residues. CDR3 region: CASTWDRASANYGYTF. CDR3 DNA: TGTGCCAGCACCTGGGACAGGGCGTCCGCTAACTATGGCTACACCTTC.

The V and J genes are TRBV6-6 and TRBJ2-5; D possibly corresponds to TRBD2 (7 bases). V was clipped by 8 bases and J by 4 bases, with 20 bases between them. CDR1 MNHNY and CDR2 SVGAGI come from the germline V gene (reference sequence). The CDR3 has 15 residues. The CDR3, as DNA: TGTGCCAGCGCGGAGGGGGGGAATGGAGGAGAGACCCAGTACTTC. It yields the protein CASAEGGNGGETQYF.

The V call is TRBV10-2, the J call TRBJ2-3; TRBD2 matches 11 bases. Germline-derived CDR1 and CDR2 are WSHSY and SAAADI. The CDR3 runs 16 residues. J gave up 2 bases and V 4 bases, and 5 bases lay outside the gene matches. CDR3 amino acids: CASSGATSGATDTQYF. The CDR3 nucleotides are TGCGCCAGCAGTGGTGCGACTAGCGGGGCCACAGATACGCAGTATTTT.

The J gene is TRBJ2-1, the V gene TRBV6-4, with TRBD2 identical over 7 bases. Trimming at V came to 0 bases and at J to 9 bases, leaving 2 bases not matched to a gene. Germline V CDR1 and CDR2: MRHNA, SNTAGT. The CDR3 is made up of 13 amino acids. CDR3 loop: CASSDSGEGEQFF. DNA of the CDR3: TGTGCCAGCAGTGACTCAGGGGAGGGTGAGCAGTTCTTC.

This clone appeared once. This chain links TRBV5-5 with TRBJ1-6; 8 bases agree with TRBD1. CDR3 length: 17 residues. Germline CDR1 and CDR2: SGHKS and YYEKEE (reference sequence). V shed 6 bases, J shed 8 bases, and the junction held 16 bases outside the gene matches. The CDR3 nucleotides are TGTGCCAGCACCCTGACCGGACAGGGACTGCTTCATTCACCCCTCCACTTT. Its translation: CASTLTGQGLLHSPLHF.

Turning to this clone: This specimen includes other DNA sequences encoding the same CDR3. The V call is TRBV28, the J call TRBJ2-7; D remains unclear. V lost 4 bases and J 4 bases, leaving 5 bases between the germline ends. Germline assignment: CDR1 MDHEN and CDR2 SYDVKM. CDR3 length: 11 amino acids. CDR3 nucleotides: TGTGCCAGCAGTTCCGGGTACGAGCAGTACTTC. Translated: CASSSGYEQYF. Variable domain in full (rest from reference TRBV28 and TRBJ2-7): DVKVTQSSRYLVKRTGEKVFLECVQDMDHENMFWYRQDPGLGLRLIYFSYDVKMKEKGDIPEGYSVSREKKERFSLILESASTNQTSMYLCASSSGYEQYFGPGTRLTVT.